The clone carrying this TCR beta chain was recorded only once. Its antigen is unknown. V was shortened by 2 bases and J by 3 bases, with 7 bases between the two germline ends. The CDR3 sequence is 13 residues long. Measured with immunoSEQ multiplex PCR; TCRdb has only the in-frame clones, and not every one. This table has about 49,000 clones, around 84% appearing once. The sample comes from a study of radiotherapy plus CTLA-4 blockade in lung cancer. Overall study results and limits: Increased serum interferon-beta after radiation also reportedly predicted response strongly.

The receptor's source is a human donor with non-small cell lung cancer whose response to radiotherapy plus ipilimumab could not be evaluated. The input for sequencing was peripheral blood, taken from a patient treated with radiotherapy plus ipilimumab. The J gene is TRBJ1-2, the V gene TRBV23-1; D remains ambiguous. TRBV23-1 is given ORF status, its function remaining uncertain. The CDR3 nucleotides read TGCGCCAGCAGTCAAAGCCGGGACTATGGCTACACCTTC. This encodes CASSQSRDYGYTF.